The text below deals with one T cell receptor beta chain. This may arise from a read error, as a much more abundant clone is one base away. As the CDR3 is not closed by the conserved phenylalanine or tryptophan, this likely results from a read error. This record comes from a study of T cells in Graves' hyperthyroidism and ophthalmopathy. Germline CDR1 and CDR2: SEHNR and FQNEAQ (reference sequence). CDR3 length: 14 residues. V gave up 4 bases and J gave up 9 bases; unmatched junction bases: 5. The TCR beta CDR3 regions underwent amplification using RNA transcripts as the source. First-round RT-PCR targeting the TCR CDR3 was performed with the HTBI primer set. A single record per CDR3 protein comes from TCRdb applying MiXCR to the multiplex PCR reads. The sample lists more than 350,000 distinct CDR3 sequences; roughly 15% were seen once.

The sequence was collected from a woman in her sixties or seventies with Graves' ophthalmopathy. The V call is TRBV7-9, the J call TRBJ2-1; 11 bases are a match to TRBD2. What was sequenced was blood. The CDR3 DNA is TGTGCCAGCAGCTCTAGCGGGAGGAGGAGTGAGCAGTTCCTC. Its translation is CASSSSGRRSEQFL.